Each of the 14 T cell receptor beta chains below was sequenced from the same sample in a study of T cells in Graves' hyperthyroidism and ophthalmopathy. TCR beta CDR3 sequences were amplified from RNA transcripts. A first-round RT-PCR of the TCR CDR3 used the HTBI primer set. TCRdb re-called the multiplex PCR reads through MiXCR, storing one row per CDR3 protein. The repertoire holds fewer than 650,000 distinct CDR3 sequences, with around 43% as singletons. What was sequenced was peripheral blood or thyroid tissue (not recorded which). These receptors all come from an adult woman with Graves' disease, either hyperthyroidism or ophthalmopathy (not recorded which).

In regard to this clonotype: Possible read error: a much larger clone is one base away. The missing conserved phenylalanine or tryptophan at the end of this CDR3 makes a read error likely. The chain uses TRBV10-3 and TRBJ2-7; D possibly uses TRBD1 or TRBD2 (6 bases each). The germline CDR1 and CDR2 sequences are ENHRY and SYGVKD. The CDR3 contains 13 residues. The CDR3 reads CASSQGGPYEQYL. Here the CDR3 DNA reads TGTGCCAGCAGTCAAGGGGGGCCCTACGAGCAGTACTTA.

The table lists this clonotype with many counts. V is TRBV2 and J is TRBJ2-5; a weak D match, TRBD2 (5 bases). The CDR3 totals 13 residues. The germline V gene has CDR1 SNHLY and CDR2 FYNNEI. With 8 bases removed from V and 3 bases from J, the gap between germline ends came to 13 bases. The chain's CDR3 is CASGLGVEETQYF. CDR3 DNA: TGTGCCAGCGGGCTGGGAGTTGAAGAGACCCAGTACTTC. The full variable domain, rest sourced from reference TRBV2 and TRBJ2-5, is EPEVTQTPSHQVTQMGQEVILRCVPISNHLYFYWYRQILGQKVEFLVSFYNNEISEKSEIFDDQFSVERPDGSNFTLKIRSTKLEDSAMYFCASGLGVEETQYFGPGTRLLVL.

This sequence joins TRBV29-1 and TRBJ1-3, with 9 bases matching TRBD1. The CDR3 is made up of 14 amino acids. Unmatched junction bases numbered 7, after V lost 3 bases and J lost 7 bases. The germline CDR1 and CDR2 sequences are SQVTM and ANQGSEA. CDR3 nucleotides: TGCAGCGTTGAGCGAACAGGGGGCAGGAACACCATATATTTT. It specifies CSVERTGGRNTIYF.

The chain has TRBV10-3 and TRBJ2-5; 10 nucleotides align to TRBD2. Germline CDR1 is ENHRY and CDR2 is SYGVKD. The CDR3 totals 14 residues. After removal of 6 bases from V and 0 bases from J, the junction contained 1 base not matched to a gene. CDR3 nucleotide sequence: TGTGCCATCAGCAGCGGGAGGGACCAAGAGACCCAGTACTTC. Its protein product is CAISSGRDQETQYF.

Many counts were recorded for this clonotype. The chain joins TRBV5-1 to TRBJ1-1; D is possibly TRBD1 (5 bases). This CDR3 comprises 14 residues. Trimming left V 0 bases short and J 1 base short, with 7 bases between. Looked up from germline, CDR1 is SGHRS and CDR2 is YFSETQ. The CDR3 region is CASSLDRSNTEAFF. CDR3 DNA sequence: TGCGCCAGCAGCTTGGACAGGTCGAACACTGAAGCTTTCTTT.

The chain has TRBV10-3 and TRBJ1-4; D unclear. This CDR3 region has 13 residues. Trimming removed 0 bases at V and 6 bases at J, with 5 bases between. Germline assignment: CDR1 ENHRY and CDR2 SYGVKD. In DNA form, the CDR3 reads TGTGCCATCAGTGAGTCGCAGTATGAAAAACTGTTTTTT. Protein sequence: CAISESQYEKLFF.

The V and J genes are TRBV25-1 and TRBJ1-5; 9 bases match TRBD1. The J segment lost 0 bases and the V segment lost 5 bases, leaving 11 bases of the junction unmatched. Germline V lookup: CDR1 MGHDK, CDR2 SYGVNS. The CDR3 sequence is 18 residues long. The DNA of the CDR3 is TGTGCCAGCAGTAAAGAGGGACAGGGAGTTTATAGCAATCAGCCCCAGCATTTT. Encoded protein: CASSKEGQGVYSNQPQHF.

Concerning this clonotype itself: As the CDR3 is not closed by the conserved phenylalanine or tryptophan, this likely results from a read error. The limits of the CDR3 on the DNA are not certain, so only TCRdb's listed CDR3 is given. The V call is TRBV7-9, the J call TRBJ1-2. The CDR3 contains 12 residues when both ends are counted. The germline V gene has CDR1 SEHNR and CDR2 FQNEAQ (reference sequence). The CDR3 loop reads CASSSIGLGYTL.

This clonotype showed up many times. The chain employs TRBV10-3 and TRBJ1-2, with a weak D call TRBD1 (6 bases). CDR3 length: 12 residues. The ends were cut back, 6 bases at V and 3 bases at J, with 8 bases in the middle. Germline V gene lookup returns CDR1 ENHRY and CDR2 SYGVKD. CDR3 coding DNA: TGTGCCATCAGCAGGGGCGACTATGGCTACACCTTC. As protein: CAISRGDYGYTF.

The chain uses TRBV7-2 and TRBJ1-4; D unclear. Germline V gene lookup returns CDR1 SGHTA and CDR2 FQGNSA. The CDR3 spans 15 residues. The V and J ends lost 0 bases and 11 bases respectively, with 16 bases between them. The DNA of the CDR3 is TGTGCCAGCAGCTTAGCTCTGGGCGACCTTGGGAAACTGTTTTTT. It codes for CASSLALGDLGKLFF.

Regarding this clonotype: This may be a read error, as it is one base from a much larger clone. The chain has TRBV7-2 and TRBJ1-2; 7 nucleotides align to TRBD1. The V gene's germline CDR1 is SGHTA and CDR2 FQGNSA. This CDR3 comprises 16 residues. CDR3 sequence: CAGSLNRGKSNYGYTF. DNA for the CDR3: TGTGCCGGCAGTTTGAACAGGGGAAAGTCTAACTATGGCTACACCTTC. The full variable domain, with the rest looked up from reference TRBV7-2 and TRBJ1-2, is GAGVSQSPSNKVTEKGKDVELRCDPISGHTALYWYRQSLGQGLEFLIYFQGNSAPDKSGLPSDRFSAERTGGSVSTLTIQRTQQEDSAVYLCAGSLNRGKSNYGYTFGSGTRLTVV.

This rearrangement joins TRBV3-1 to TRBJ1-1; TRBD1 matches 7 bases. Germline assignment: CDR1 LGHDT and CDR2 YNNKEL (reference sequence). The CDR3 spans 15 residues. V dropped 7 bases and J dropped 3; count of bases not matched to a gene: 11. In nucleotides, the CDR3 is TGTGCCAGCATCCCAGGGGCAGGGGGGGACACTGAAGCTTTCTTT. It translates to CASIPGAGGDTEAFF. The complete variable domain, with remaining parts taken from reference TRBV3-1 and TRBJ1-1, reads DTAVSQTPKYLVTQMGNDKSIKCEQNLGHDTMYWYKQDSKKFLKIMFSYNNKELIINETVPNRFSPKSPDKAHLNLHINSLELGDSAVYFCASIPGAGGDTEAFFGQGTRLTVV.

The rearrangement links TRBV29-1 to TRBJ2-5; D is perhaps TRBD2 (6 bases). V was shortened by 5 bases and J by 10 bases, with 20 bases between the two germline ends. CDR1 and CDR2 from the germline V gene are SQVTM and ANQGSEA. CDR3 size: 13 residues. The CDR3 nucleotides read TGCAGCGTTAAGTTTCCGGCGGGGAAAGACCAGTACTTC. Its protein product is CSVKFPAGKDQYF.

Points on this clonotype: An end of the junction does not agree with germline; a read error may underlie this. The gene calls are TRBV7-2 and TRBJ1-1, with 9 bases matching TRBD1. Per the germline V gene, CDR1 is SGHTA and CDR2 is FQGNSA. The CDR3 totals 11 residues. CDR3 sequence reads: CSARTGDQAFF. DNA of the CDR3: TGCAGCGCTAGGACAGGGGACCAAGCTTTCTTT.